The 25 T cell receptor beta chains reported below all come from one sample, sequenced in a study of beta chain features in type 1 diabetes (dated by TCRdb to about 2018). What the study reported, not specific to this receptor: Type 1 diabetes patients showed a moderate but significant shortening of TCRB CDR3 length in all four CD4+ subsets.

Their antigens are not known. Libraries were built with the immunoSEQ multiplex PCR assay. The entire isolated RNA was reverse transcribed using the High Capacity cDNA Reverse Transcription Kit, and thus expressed TCRB transcripts were sequenced. Sourced from immuneACCESS, this table was stored by TCRdb with only in-frame sequences that have V and J called. A share of the clones is absent; for the studies checked, an unresolved V gene accounts for under half, and the remainder has no known explanation. The sample yields some 22,000 clones; about 50% were counted once. 0.3% to 0.4% of the sample rests with the top ten. Sequencing was done on a sample of stem cell memory CD4+ T cells from blood. The cell subset or site label corresponds to: stem cell-like memory CD4+ T cells. The receptors come from a man between 18 and 29 years old with type 1 diabetes.

The chain carries TRBV19 and TRBJ2-4; 10 bases match TRBD1. Losses at the gene ends were 8 bases for V and 1 base for J; bases not matched to a gene: 11. The CDR3 has 17 residues. The germline V gene encodes CDR1 LNHDA and CDR2 SQIVND (reference sequence). This CDR3 is CASLPGQGMGAKNIQYF. The CDR3 nucleotides are TGTGCCAGTTTACCGGGACAGGGGATGGGGGCCAAAAACATTCAGTACTTC.

V gene TRBV10-3 combines with J gene TRBJ1-2, with D possibly being TRBD1 (5 bases). Germline V gene lookup returns CDR1 ENHRY and CDR2 SYGVKD. The CDR3 length is 14 residues. Trimming removed 6 bases at V and 6 bases at J, with 17 bases between. CDR3 loop: CAISLSLGRDGYTF. CDR3 nucleotides: TGTGCCATCAGCCTAAGTTTGGGGCGCGATGGCTACACCTTC.

This clone has just a few counts. The gene calls are TRBV5-4 and TRBJ2-7; the D gene is possibly TRBD1 (5 bases). Germline CDR1 is SGHNT and CDR2 is YYREEE (reference sequence). The V gene lost 6 bases and the J gene lost 0 bases, with 16 bases spanning the gap. The CDR3 totals 15 residues. CDR3 sequence (DNA): TGTGCCAGCAACCCCGACCAGGGAAGCTCCTACGAGCAGTACTTC. Translated: CASNPDQGSSYEQYF.

The J gene is TRBJ2-3, the V gene TRBV30; TRBD2 is a possible D gene (6 bases). V lost 4 bases, J lost 2 bases, and 19 bases lay in between. The CDR3 is 16 residues long. CDR1 GTSNPN and CDR2 SVGIG come from the germline V gene (reference sequence). The CDR3 coding sequence is TGTGCCTGGACTATCACGGGTAGCGGAACCACAGATACGCAGTATTTT. Translation gives CAWTITGSGTTDTQYF.

This clone appeared a few times. J is TRBJ1-2 and V is TRBV7-8; TRBD1 matches 9 bases. This CDR3 comprises 13 residues. CDR1 is SGHVS, CDR2 FQNEAQ, per germline. Germline trimming cut 5 bases from V and 9 bases from J; bases unmatched to any gene: 7. The CDR3 DNA reads as TGTGCCAGCAGCCCCGACAGGGGGGGACGCTACACCTTC. It translates to CASSPDRGGRYTF.

This chain uses TRBV10-3 with TRBJ1-1; 7 bases are shared with TRBD1. This CDR3 is 13 amino acids long. Trimming took 6 bases from V and 5 from J; bases not matched to a gene: 6. Germline V gene data show CDR1 as ENHRY and CDR2 as SYGVKD. The chain's CDR3 is CAIRLTGTTEAFF. In DNA, the CDR3 is TGTGCCATCAGACTGACAGGGACGACTGAAGCTTTCTTT.

The table lists this clone with a few counts. The chain has TRBV28 and TRBJ2-7; D might be TRBD2 (7 bases). The CDR3 is made up of 14 amino acids. CDR1 is MDHEN, CDR2 SYDVKM, per germline. Trimming took off 6 bases at V and 7 bases at J, with 19 bases between the two ends. As DNA, the CDR3 is TGTGCCAGCAGAGGCAAGGGAGGGCAGGGGGAGCAGTACTTC. Translated: CASRGKGGQGEQYF.

This clone occurred a few times. The genes are TRBV5-4 and TRBJ2-1, with D unresolved. The germline V gene encodes CDR1 SGHNT and CDR2 YYREEE (reference sequence). The CDR3 totals 14 residues. Trimming pared 3 bases from V and 5 bases from J, leaving 12 bases between. As DNA, the CDR3 is TGTGCCAGCAGCTCACCTGGTAGAGACAATGAGCAGTTCTTC. As protein: CASSSPGRDNEQFF.

This chain uses TRBV20-1 with TRBJ2-5; D not certain. V lost 1 base to trimming and J lost 6 bases, with 6 bases between them. Germline CDR1 DFQATT, CDR2 SNEGSKA (reference sequence). The CDR3 has 11 residues. The CDR3 loop reads CSARVRKTQYF. The CDR3 DNA reads as TGCAGTGCTAGAGTCAGGAAGACCCAGTACTTC.

This chain uses TRBV7-2 with TRBJ2-7, with no clear D. The CDR3 runs to 13 residues. The V gene lost 0 bases and the J gene lost 4 bases, with 7 bases spanning the gap. Per the germline V gene, CDR1 is SGHTA and CDR2 is FQGNSA. This CDR3 is CASSLASSYEQYF. The CDR3, as DNA: TGTGCCAGCAGCTTAGCGTCCAGTTACGAGCAGTACTTC. Full variable domain (missing parts from reference TRBV7-2 and TRBJ2-7): GAGVSQSPSNKVTEKGKDVELRCDPISGHTALYWYRQSLGQGLEFLIYFQGNSAPDKSGLPSDRFSAERTGGSVSTLTIQRTQQEDSAVYLCASSLASSYEQYFGPGTRLTVT.

This clone was observed a few times. This chain connects TRBV13 to TRBJ2-5, with a possible D match to TRBD2 (6 bases). V was pared by 2 bases and J by 5 bases, with 12 bases between. This CDR3 contains 14 residues. Germline CDR1 PRHDT, CDR2 FYEKMQ (reference sequence). The CDR3 loop is CASSLKGEAETQYF. In DNA form, the CDR3 reads TGTGCCAGCAGCTTAAAAGGGGAGGCGGAGACCCAGTACTTC.

The chain is built from TRBV7-2 and TRBJ1-2; the match to TRBD1 covers 9 bases. Unmatched junction bases numbered 18, after V lost 5 bases and J lost 11 bases. The germline V gene encodes CDR1 SGHTA and CDR2 FQGNSA. The CDR3 totals 16 residues. The CDR3 region has the DNA TGTGCCAGCAGCCACCGGGACAGGGTCTTTCATATTAGATACACCTTC. Translating gives CASSHRDRVFHIRYTF. The entire variable domain, with the rest obtained from reference TRBV7-2 and TRBJ1-2, is as follows: GAGVSQSPSNKVTEKGKDVELRCDPISGHTALYWYRQSLGQGLEFLIYFQGNSAPDKSGLPSDRFSAERTGGSVSTLTIQRTQQEDSAVYLCASSHRDRVFHIRYTFGSGTRLTVV.

This clone was found a few times. This chain joins TRBV9 and TRBJ2-3; 8 positions match TRBD2. The CDR3 has 15 residues. J lost 4 bases, V lost 0 bases, and 4 bases had no gene match. Germline assignment: CDR1 SGDLS and CDR2 YYNGEE. The CDR3 sequence: CASSVDGGAADTQYF. The CDR3 coding sequence is TGTGCCAGCAGCGTAGACGGGGGGGCCGCAGATACGCAGTATTTT.

The chain joins TRBV18 to TRBJ2-5, with TRBD2 matching 12 bases. The CDR3 is made up of 19 amino acids. Germline-derived CDR1 and CDR2 are KGHSH and LQKENI. V shed 3 bases and J 0 bases; nucleotides not matched to a gene: 11. CDR3 loop: CASSPRSLAGGVNQETQYF. The CDR3, as DNA: TGTGCCAGCTCACCTCGATCACTAGCGGGAGGTGTGAACCAAGAGACCCAGTACTTC.

The chain recombines TRBV19 with TRBJ1-4; 10 bases agree with TRBD1. This CDR3 contains 16 residues. The V and J ends lost 7 bases and 5 bases, in that order; junction bases with no gene match: 10. Germline CDR1 reads LNHDA; CDR2 reads SQIVND (reference sequence). The CDR3 loop is CASKTIRGQGNEKLFF. The CDR3 region has the DNA TGTGCCAGTAAGACTATTCGGGGACAGGGGAATGAAAAACTGTTTTTT.

The chain has TRBV19 and TRBJ2-6, with D uncertain. CDR1 and CDR2 from the germline V gene are LNHDA and SQIVND (reference sequence). This CDR3 has 15 amino acids. V lost 1 base, J lost 0 bases, and 4 bases lay in between. Here the CDR3 reads CASSIGHSGANVLTF. CDR3 coding DNA: TGTGCCAGTAGTATAGGGCACTCTGGGGCCAACGTCCTGACTTTC.

A single count supports this clone. The V call is TRBV6-5, the J call TRBJ2-7; D is perhaps TRBD2 (5 bases). V was shortened by 6 bases and J by 6 bases, with 21 bases between the two germline ends. This CDR3 comprises 15 residues. The V gene's germline CDR1 is MNHEY and CDR2 SVGAGI. CDR3 sequence reads: CASSLSPGLRGEQYF. CDR3 DNA sequence: TGTGCCAGCAGCCTTTCCCCCGGGCTCCGGGGCGAGCAGTACTTC.

This chain joins TRBV5-5 and TRBJ2-4; no reliable D call. V was shortened by 2 bases and J by 0 bases, with 6 bases between the two germline ends. The length of the CDR3 is 14 residues. CDR1 is SGHKS, CDR2 YYEKEE, per germline (reference sequence). CDR3 bases: TGTGCCAGCAGCTTATCAGTAGCCAAAAACATTCAGTACTTC. This gives the protein CASSLSVAKNIQYF.

The genes are TRBV5-6 and TRBJ1-1; the D is unclear. The germline V gene has CDR1 SGHDT and CDR2 YYEEEE. This CDR3 is built from 13 residues. V lost 1 base to trimming and J lost 5 bases, with 9 bases between them. The DNA for the CDR3 is TGTGCCAGCAGCTTGAACCCGGGGACTGAAGCTTTCTTT. Translating it yields CASSLNPGTEAFF.

In this sample, this clone turned up a few times. The junction and the germline gene differ at one end; a read error may be behind it. The rearrangement links TRBV18 to TRBJ2-1; D perhaps matches TRBD2 (6 bases). Per germline, CDR1 KGHSH and CDR2 LQKENI. The CDR3 has 14 residues. CDR3 amino acids: CASSPGTSSNEQFF. The CDR3 DNA reads as TGTGCCAGCTCACCAGGGACTTCCTCCAATGAGCAGTTCTTC.

V usage is TRBV10-3 and J usage is TRBJ1-1, with D tentatively TRBD1 (6 bases). The CDR3 spans 11 residues. Trimming pared 8 bases from V and 8 bases from J, leaving 12 bases between. Germline V gene data show CDR1 as ENHRY and CDR2 as SYGVKD. The chain's CDR3 is CAIAKQGEAFF. DNA of the CDR3: TGTGCCATCGCTAAACAGGGAGAAGCTTTCTTT.

This clone appeared a few times. The chain links TRBV28 to TRBJ1-5, with D possibly TRBD1 on 5 matching bases. Germline CDR1 MDHEN, CDR2 SYDVKM. V was shortened by 7 bases and J by 3 bases, with 13 bases between the two germline ends. The CDR3 is 14 residues long. In nucleotides, the CDR3 is TGTGCCAGCAAGATGGGGGGTAACAATCAGCCCCAGCATTTT. It specifies CASKMGGNNQPQHF. Complete variable domain (other parts from reference TRBV28 and TRBJ1-5): DVKVTQSSRYLVKRTGEKVFLECVQDMDHENMFWYRQDPGLGLRLIYFSYDVKMKEKGDIPEGYSVSREKKERFSLILESASTNQTSMYLCASKMGGNNQPQHFGDGTRLSIL.

The rearrangement uses TRBV30 and TRBJ2-3; maybe TRBD2 (6 bases). The CDR3 consists of 15 residues. From germline, CDR1 is GTSNPN and CDR2 SVGIG (reference sequence). V was clipped by 0 bases and J by 5 bases, with 15 bases between them. CDR3 nucleotides: TGTGCCTGGAGTGTTGCCGGGGGAGGTGGAGATACGCAGTATTTT. It specifies CAWSVAGGGGDTQYF. Full variable domain (outside the CDR3, taken from reference TRBV30 and TRBJ2-3): SQTIHQWPATLVQPVGSPLSLECTVEGTSNPNLYWYRQAAGRGLQLLFYSVGIGQISSEVPQNLSASRPQDRQFILSSKKLLLSDSGFYLCAWSVAGGGGDTQYFGPGTRLTVL.

The rearrangement joins TRBV18 to TRBJ1-4; 7 nucleotides match TRBD1. Looked up from germline, CDR1 is KGHSH and CDR2 is LQKENI. After removal of 3 bases from V and 6 bases from J, the junction contained 1 base not matched to a gene. The CDR3 spans 13 residues. The CDR3, as DNA: TGTGCCAGCTCACCCGGGACAGATGAAAAACTGTTTTTT. The encoded protein is CASSPGTDEKLFF. Using reference TRBV18 and TRBJ1-4 for the parts outside the CDR3, the full variable domain is NAGVMQNPRHLVRRRGQEARLRCSPMKGHSHVYWYRQLPEEGLKFMVYLQKENIIDESGMPKERFSAEFPKEGPSILRIQQVVRGDSAAYFCASSPGTDEKLFFGSGTQLSVL.

The chain is built from TRBV28 and TRBJ2-7; 7 bases map to TRBD2. The CDR3 is 18 amino acids. Germline CDR1 MDHEN, CDR2 SYDVKM. With V trimmed by 3 bases and J by 3 bases, 17 bases remained unmatched. The CDR3 bases are TGTGCCAGCAGTTTGTCGTACGAAGGACTAGTCAGGGTCTACGAGCAGTACTTC. It encodes CASSLSYEGLVRVYEQYF. Using reference TRBV28 and TRBJ2-7 for the parts outside the CDR3, the full variable domain is DVKVTQSSRYLVKRTGEKVFLECVQDMDHENMFWYRQDPGLGLRLIYFSYDVKMKEKGDIPEGYSVSREKKERFSLILESASTNQTSMYLCASSLSYEGLVRVYEQYFGPGTRLTVT.